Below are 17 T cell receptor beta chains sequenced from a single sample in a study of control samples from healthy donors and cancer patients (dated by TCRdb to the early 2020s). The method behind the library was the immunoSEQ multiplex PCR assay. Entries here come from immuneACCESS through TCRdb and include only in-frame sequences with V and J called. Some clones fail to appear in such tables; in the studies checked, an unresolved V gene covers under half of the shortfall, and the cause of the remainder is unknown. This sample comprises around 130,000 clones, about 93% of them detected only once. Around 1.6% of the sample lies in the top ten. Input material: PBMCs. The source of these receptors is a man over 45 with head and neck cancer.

The CDR3 spells CAWSVLGPYEQYF. The CDR3 nucleotides read TGTGCCTGGAGTGTACTGGGACCATACGAGCAGTACTTC. V gene TRBV30 combines with J gene TRBJ2-7; D possibly matches TRBD1 or TRBD2 (5 bases each). The V end was cut by 0 bases, the J end by 4 bases, with 10 bases between. Germline CDR1 reads GTSNPN; CDR2 reads SVGIG (reference sequence). CDR3 size: 13 residues. Complete variable domain (other parts from reference TRBV30 and TRBJ2-7): SQTIHQWPATLVQPVGSPLSLECTVEGTSNPNLYWYRQAAGRGLQLLFYSVGIGQISSEVPQNLSASRPQDRQFILSSKKLLLSDSGFYLCAWSVLGPYEQYFGPGTRLTVT.

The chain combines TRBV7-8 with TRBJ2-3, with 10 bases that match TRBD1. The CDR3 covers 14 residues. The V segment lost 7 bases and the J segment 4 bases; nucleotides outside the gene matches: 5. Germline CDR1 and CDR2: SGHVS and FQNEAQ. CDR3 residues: CASTTGGNADTQYF. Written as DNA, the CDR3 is TGTGCCAGCACGACAGGGGGCAATGCAGATACGCAGTATTTT.

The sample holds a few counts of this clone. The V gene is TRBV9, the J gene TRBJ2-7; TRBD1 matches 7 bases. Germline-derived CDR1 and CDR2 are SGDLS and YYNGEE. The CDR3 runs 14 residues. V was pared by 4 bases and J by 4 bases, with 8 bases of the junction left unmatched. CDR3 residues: CASSSEGAPYEQYF. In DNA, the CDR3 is TGTGCCAGCAGCTCCGAGGGGGCCCCATACGAGCAGTACTTC. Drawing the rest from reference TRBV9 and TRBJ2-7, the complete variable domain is DSGVTQTPKHLITATGQRVTLRCSPRSGDLSVYWYQQSLDQGLQFLIQYYNGEERAKGNILERFSAQQFPDLHSELNLSSLELGDSALYFCASSSEGAPYEQYFGPGTRLTVT.

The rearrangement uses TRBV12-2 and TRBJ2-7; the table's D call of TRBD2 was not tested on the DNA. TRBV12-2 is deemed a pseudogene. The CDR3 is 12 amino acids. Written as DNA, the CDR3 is TGTGCAAGTCGCTTCTGTCTGTACGAGCAGTACTTC. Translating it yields CASRFCLYEQYF.

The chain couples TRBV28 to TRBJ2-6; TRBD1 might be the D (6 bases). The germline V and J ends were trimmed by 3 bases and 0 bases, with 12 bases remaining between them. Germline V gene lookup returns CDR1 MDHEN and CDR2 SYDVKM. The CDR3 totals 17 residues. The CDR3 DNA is TGTGCCAGCAGTTTGCTTCCACAGGGCTCTGGGGCCAACGTCCTGACTTTC. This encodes CASSLLPQGSGANVLTF.

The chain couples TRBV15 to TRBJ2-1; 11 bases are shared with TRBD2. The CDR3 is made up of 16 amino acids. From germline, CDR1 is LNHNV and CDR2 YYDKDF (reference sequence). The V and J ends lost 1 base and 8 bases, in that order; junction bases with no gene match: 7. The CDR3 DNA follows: TGTGCCACCAGCAGAGTTAGCGGGGGGGCCTTGGATGAGCAGTTCTTC. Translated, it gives CATSRVSGGALDEQFF.

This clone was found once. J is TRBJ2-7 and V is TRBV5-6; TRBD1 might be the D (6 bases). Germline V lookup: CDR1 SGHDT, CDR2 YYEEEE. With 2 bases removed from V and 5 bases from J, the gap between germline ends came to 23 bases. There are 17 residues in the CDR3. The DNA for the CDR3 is TGTGCCAGCAGCTTCCGATTAACAGGGACGGTGAAAAACGAGCAGTACTTC. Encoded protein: CASSFRLTGTVKNEQYF. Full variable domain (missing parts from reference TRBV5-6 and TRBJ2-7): DAGVTQSPTHLIKTRGQQVTLRCSPKSGHDTVSWYQQALGQGPQFIFQYYEEEERQRGNFPDRFSGHQFPNYSSELNVNALLLGDSALYLCASSFRLTGTVKNEQYFGPGTRLTVT.

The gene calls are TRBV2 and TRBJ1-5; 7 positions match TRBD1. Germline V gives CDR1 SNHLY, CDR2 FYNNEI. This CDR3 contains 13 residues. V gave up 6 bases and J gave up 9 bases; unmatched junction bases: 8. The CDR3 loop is CASRRQGKGPQHF. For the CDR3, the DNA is TGTGCCAGCAGACGACAGGGTAAGGGGCCCCAGCATTTT.

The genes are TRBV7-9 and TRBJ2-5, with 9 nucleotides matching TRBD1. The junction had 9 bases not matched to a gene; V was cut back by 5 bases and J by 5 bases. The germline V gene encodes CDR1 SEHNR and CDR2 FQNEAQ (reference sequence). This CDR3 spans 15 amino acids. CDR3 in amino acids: CASSLTQGAEETQYF. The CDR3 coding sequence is TGTGCCAGCAGCCTAACACAGGGGGCCGAGGAGACCCAGTACTTC.

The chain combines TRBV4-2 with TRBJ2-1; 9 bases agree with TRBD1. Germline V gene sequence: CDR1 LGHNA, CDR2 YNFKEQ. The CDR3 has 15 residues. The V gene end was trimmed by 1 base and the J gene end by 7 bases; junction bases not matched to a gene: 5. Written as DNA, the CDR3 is TGTGCCAGCAGCCAAGCCGGGACAGGGTGGAATGAGCAGTTCTTC. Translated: CASSQAGTGWNEQFF.

CDR3 nucleotides: TGTGCCAGCAGTTACACGAGACTAGCGGGATTCACAGATACGCAGTATTTT. Residues: CASSYTRLAGFTDTQYF. V usage is TRBV6-2 or TRBV6-3 and J usage is TRBJ2-3; 11 positions match TRBD2. The V and J ends lost 2 bases and 2 bases, in that order; junction bases with no gene match: 6. CDR3 length: 17 amino acids. CDR1 is MNHEY, CDR2 SVGEGT, per germline.

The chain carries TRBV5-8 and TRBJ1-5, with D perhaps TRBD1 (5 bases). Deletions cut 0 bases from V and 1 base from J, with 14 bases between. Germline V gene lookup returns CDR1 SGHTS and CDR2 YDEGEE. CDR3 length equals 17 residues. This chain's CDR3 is CASSLDQWAGSNQPQHF. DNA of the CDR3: TGTGCCAGCAGCTTGGATCAGTGGGCAGGGAGCAATCAGCCCCAGCATTTT.

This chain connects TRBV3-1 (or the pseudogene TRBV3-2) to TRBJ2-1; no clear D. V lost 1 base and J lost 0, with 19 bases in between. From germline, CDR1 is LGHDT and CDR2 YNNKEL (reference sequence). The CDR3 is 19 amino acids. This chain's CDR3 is CASSQATHGSVPSYNEQFF. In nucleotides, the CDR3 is TGTGCCAGCAGCCAAGCCACCCACGGAAGTGTCCCCTCCTACAATGAGCAGTTCTTC.

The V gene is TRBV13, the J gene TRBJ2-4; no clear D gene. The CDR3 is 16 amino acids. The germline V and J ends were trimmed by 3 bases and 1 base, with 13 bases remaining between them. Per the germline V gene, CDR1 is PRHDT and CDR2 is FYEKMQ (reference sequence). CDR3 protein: CASSLAETWAKNIQYF. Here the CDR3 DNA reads TGTGCCAGCAGCTTGGCGGAGACATGGGCCAAAAACATTCAGTACTTC.

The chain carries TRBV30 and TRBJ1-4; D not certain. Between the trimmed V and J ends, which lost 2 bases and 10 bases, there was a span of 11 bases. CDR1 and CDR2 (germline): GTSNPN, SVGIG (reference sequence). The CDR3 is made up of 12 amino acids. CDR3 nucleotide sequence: TGTGCCTGGAGTCTTCTTGTTGGAAAACTGTTTTTT. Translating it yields CAWSLLVGKLFF.

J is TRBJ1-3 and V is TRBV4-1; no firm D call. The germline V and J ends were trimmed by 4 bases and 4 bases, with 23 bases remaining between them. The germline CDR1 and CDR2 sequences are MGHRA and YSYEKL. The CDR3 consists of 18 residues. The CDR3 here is CASSPTPSGSIGGNTIYF. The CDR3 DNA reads TGCGCCAGCAGCCCCACGCCTTCAGGAAGCATCGGCGGAAACACCATATATTTT.

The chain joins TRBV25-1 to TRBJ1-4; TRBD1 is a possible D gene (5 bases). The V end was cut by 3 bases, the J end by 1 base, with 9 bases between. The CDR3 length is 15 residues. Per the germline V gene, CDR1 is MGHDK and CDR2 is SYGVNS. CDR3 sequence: CASSDGGGTNEKLFF. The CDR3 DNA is TGTGCCAGCAGTGACGGTGGGGGAACTAATGAAAAACTGTTTTTT.